A selection of T cell receptor beta chains follows, all from one sample in a study of CD8+ T cells in alopecia areata. Generated by immunoSEQ multiplex PCR, the TCRdb table keeps only in-frame clones and is missing some. The sample yields around 140,000 clones, about 90% seen once. Sequenced material: CD8+ T cells sorted from blood, taken at week 0. The receptors originated from a human donor with alopecia areata. CDR3s include the opening cysteine and the closing phenylalanine or tryptophan. The order of the fields is V gene, J gene, clone size, D gene, CDR3 DNA, CDR3 protein. The D gene is left open where the match is weak. Part of the rows lack a size; the others show once, few, many or a class for expanded clones.

TRBV9	TRBJ1-4	.	.	TGTGCCAGCAGCGTCGGCCTAATTAAAGGACAGCAGATTGAAAAACTGTTTTTT	CASSVGLIKGQQIEKLFF
TRBV6-1	TRBJ1-2	.	.	TGTGCCAGCAGTGAAATATTGTCCGGGGGTTACTATGGCTACACCTTC	CASSEILSGGYYGYTF
TRBV4-1	TRBJ2-2	.	TRBD2	TGCGCCAGCAGCCACATACTAGCGGGAGGCTCCGGGGAGCTGTTTTTT	CASSHILAGGSGELFF
TRBV7-9	TRBJ2-3	.	.	TGTGCCAGCAGCTTAGGCAGCACAGATACGCAGTATTTT	CASSLGSTDTQYF
TRBV11-2	TRBJ1-5	.	.	TGTGCCAGCAGCTTAGTCTTAGGGGGAGCGGGAGATCAGCCCCAGCATTTT	CASSLVLGGAGDQPQHF
TRBV18	TRBJ2-5	.	TRBD2	TGTGCCAGCTCACCAGTCGGGACTAGCGGGAGTGCAGAGACCCAGTACTTC	CASSPVGTSGSAETQYF
TRBV7-6	TRBJ2-7	once	.	TGTGCCAGCAGCTTGAGTGCGACCTACGAGCAGTACTTC	CASSLSATYEQYF
TRBV5-6	TRBJ2-1	.	.	TGTGCCAGCAGCCTGTATGGGGAGCAGTTCTTC	CASSLYGEQFF
TRBV6-6	TRBJ1-1	.	.	TGTGCCAGCAGTTACGGAGGGGAGGACACTGAAGCTTTCTTT	CASSYGGEDTEAFF
TRBV2	TRBJ2-2	.	.	TGTGCCAGCCTCTGGGCCCAAACCGGGGAGCTGTTTTTT	CASLWAQTGELFF
TRBV30	TRBJ2-2	.	.	TGTGCCTGGCTCCGGCGGGATCAGAACACCGGGGAGCTGTTTTTT	CAWLRRDQNTGELFF
TRBV25-1	TRBJ2-1	.	TRBD2	TGTGCCAGCAGCCTAGCGGGTTCACAGGCAGAGCAGTTCTTC	CASSLAGSQAEQFF
TRBV5-6	TRBJ1-1	.	.	TGTGCCAGCAGCTTGTCCAGGGCTGGCACTGAAGCTTTCTTT	CASSLSRAGTEAFF
TRBV7-9	TRBJ1-1	.	.	TGTGCCAGCAGCTTAGTCGGTTTTAGGGTTCGGACTGAAGCTTTCTTT	CASSLVGFRVRTEAFF
TRBV27	TRBJ2-3	.	TRBD1	TGTGCCAGCAGCTTCTTGAGGACAGGGGGAGGGACAGATACGCAGTATTTT	CASSFLRTGGGTDTQYF
TRBV7-8	TRBJ2-3	.	.	TGTGCCAGCAGCTTAATCCCAGGTGGCACAGATACGCAGTATTTT	CASSLIPGGTDTQYF
TRBV14	TRBJ2-5	.	TRBD1	TGTGCCAGCAGCCCTCGGGACAGGGCCCAGGAGACCCAGTACTTC	CASSPRDRAQETQYF
TRBV13	TRBJ2-1	.	.	TGTGCCAGCAGCTTAGGGAAGGGGGATGAGCAGTTCTTC	CASSLGKGDEQFF
TRBV27	TRBJ1-5	.	TRBD1	TGTGCCAGCAGTTTTGCAGGGGGCCTTCAGCCCCAGCATTTT	CASSFAGGLQPQHF
TRBV27	TRBJ2-3	once	.	TGTGCCAGCAGTCCGGCCCGAGGCACAGATACGCAGTATTTT	CASSPARGTDTQYF
TRBV13	TRBJ2-2	.	TRBD2	TGTGCCAGCAGCCAGGGGACTAGCGGGGGTTCGACCGGGGAGCTGTTTTTT	CASSQGTSGGSTGELFF
TRBV4-1	TRBJ2-7	once	.	TGCGCCAGCAGCCTGACCGCTAGCTCCTACGAGCAGTACTTC	CASSLTASSYEQYF
TRBV4-1	TRBJ2-1	.	.	TGCGCCAGCAGCCAAGATTTTTATGAGCAGTTCTTC	CASSQDFYEQFF
TRBV6-5	TRBJ2-3	.	.	TGTGCCAGCAGTTACTCTTGGGTAGATACGCAGTATTTT	CASSYSWVDTQYF
TRBV10-3	TRBJ2-5	.	TRBD2	TGTGCCACTAGACTAGCGGGAGGCGAAGGTCCAGAGACCCAGTACTTC	CATRLAGGEGPETQYF
TRBV7-9	TRBJ2-7	.	TRBD1	TGTGCCAGCAGCTTATCTGAGACAGGGAACGAGCAGTACTTC	CASSLSETGNEQYF
TRBV28	TRBJ2-1	.	.	TGTGCCAGCACTCGGGGAACCTACAATGAGCAGTTCTTC	CASTRGTYNEQFF
TRBV29-1	TRBJ2-7	.	TRBD2	TGCAGCGTTGAGCTAGCGGGAGGCTACGAGCAGTACTTC	CSVELAGGYEQYF
TRBV10-2	TRBJ2-2	.	.	TGCGCCAGCAGTTGGGACTCTGACACCGGGGAGCTGTTTTTT	CASSWDSDTGELFF
TRBV2	TRBJ1-1	.	.	TGTGCCAGCATTTCAGGGAATGGGATGGCTTTCTTT	CASISGNGMAFF
TRBV29-1	TRBJ2-1	.	.	TGCAGCGTTGTTGCGGGGGACACGGGTGAGCAGTTCTTC	CSVVAGDTGEQFF
TRBV15	TRBJ1-1	once	.	TGTGCCACCAGCAGAGATCGGAACACGAACACTGAAGCTTTCTTT	CATSRDRNTNTEAFF
TRBV4-2	TRBJ2-3	.	TRBD1	TGTGCCAGCAGCCCCGAACCGGGACAGGGTTTAGCAGATACGCAGTATTTT	CASSPEPGQGLADTQYF
TRBV9	TRBJ2-2	.	.	TGTGCCAGCAGCGTAGAAGGGAATAAGGGGGAGCTGTTTTTT	CASSVEGNKGELFF
TRBV5-1	TRBJ2-5	few	.	TGCGCCAGCAGCGGAGGGGAAGAGACCCAGTACTTC	CASSGGEETQYF
TRBV10-2	TRBJ1-5	.	.	TGCGCCAGCACTCCCCCGGATAGCAATCAGCCCCAGCATTTT	CASTPPDSNQPQHF
TRBV27	TRBJ2-2	.	.	TGTGCCAGCAGTTTAGGAGGCGGGGAGCTGTTTTTT	CASSLGGGELFF
TRBV5-6	TRBJ2-3	once	.	TGTGCCAGCAGCTTGGCCGTGGCGGGGGCTATCACAGATACGCAGTATTTT	CASSLAVAGAITDTQYF
TRBV27	TRBJ2-2	.	.	TGTGCCAGCAGTCCGACTAGGAGGGCCGGGGAGCTGTTTTTT	CASSPTRRAGELFF